This record concerns one T cell receptor beta chain sequence. The antigen is undetermined. The CDR3 extends over 15 amino acids. The V gene end was trimmed by 6 bases and the J gene end by 1 base; junction bases not matched to a gene: 7. Germline V gives CDR1 MNHEY, CDR2 SVGEGT. The data were taken from a study of T cell repertoires in cytomegalovirus infection. TCRdb called the reads again in MiXCR, with one record for every CDR3 protein. The sample records roughly 170,000 distinct CDR3 sequences, 20% to 25% being singletons. This TCR came from a human donor in good health (CMV status not recorded). Some clones in this sample may be carry-over from other donors' samples. The source material was CD8+ T cells from cultured PBMCs, sampled from culture after CMV antigen stimulation. V usage is TRBV6-2 or TRBV6-3 and J usage is TRBJ2-3, with 7 bases lining up with TRBD2. As DNA, the CDR3 is TGTGCCAGCAGGTGGACTAGAATGGGCACAGATACGCAGTATTTT. Amino acid sequence: CASRWTRMGTDTQYF.